These 26 T cell receptor beta chains originate from one sample sequenced in a study of Ad26.COV2.S vaccination and SARS-CoV-2 variants. Here immunoSEQ multiplex PCR was the method, and the copy in TCRdb shows in-frame clones only, minus some. This table holds hundreds of thousands of clones, around 89% found once. Noted treatment: 15 to 20 received Ad26.COV2.S at low or high dose, single or two shots; a few received placebo; per-sample allocation not given. On day 63 after the first injection, vaccine and placebo recipients gave samples. The sequencing here drew on peripheral blood, taken in a trial of Ad26.COV2.S vaccine versus placebo. The source is a person between 18 and 59 years old who received the Ad26.COV2.S COVID-19 vaccine or a placebo.

The CDR3 region is CASTLRVFNYGYTF. CDR3 DNA sequence: TGTGCCAGCACCCTCAGGGTATTCAACTATGGCTACACCTTC. J is TRBJ1-2 and V is TRBV2, with D possibly being TRBD1 (5 bases). Germline CDR1 reads SNHLY; CDR2 reads FYNNEI. This CDR3 comprises 14 residues. V gave up 7 bases and J gave up 2 bases, with 14 bases separating them. The entire variable domain, with the rest obtained from reference TRBV2 and TRBJ1-2, is as follows: EPEVTQTPSHQVTQMGQEVILRCVPISNHLYFYWYRQILGQKVEFLVSFYNNEISEKSEIFDDQFSVERPDGSNFTLKIRSTKLEDSAMYFCASTLRVFNYGYTFGSGTRLTVV.

The DNA of the CDR3 is TGTGCCAGCAGCTTCGGGTCTAGCACAGATACGCAGTATTTT. It codes for CASSFGSSTDTQYF. The chain is built from TRBV11-3 and TRBJ2-3, with D unclear. The V end was cut by 3 bases, the J end by 0 bases, with 7 bases between. The CDR3 covers 14 residues. Per germline, CDR1 SGHNT and CDR2 YENEEA.

This clone was seen a handful of times. The chain combines TRBV2 with TRBJ2-1; TRBD2 matches 14 bases. The CDR3 contains 16 residues. V trimming: 4 bases; J trimming: 6 bases; junction bases outside the gene matches: 5. From germline, CDR1 is SNHLY and CDR2 FYNNEI. CDR3 DNA: TGTGCCAGCAGTGTCCCGACTAGCGGGGGGGTCAATGAGCAGTTCTTC. Its translation: CASSVPTSGGVNEQFF.

This chain links TRBV10-3 with TRBJ2-5; no clear D. Germline V lookup: CDR1 ENHRY, CDR2 SYGVKD. Trimming removed 5 bases from V and 5 bases from J, with 18 bases in between. CDR3 length equals 15 residues. CDR3 protein: CAISPGSQSTETQYF. The CDR3 DNA reads as TGTGCCATCAGTCCGGGCTCCCAGTCTACCGAGACCCAGTACTTC.

With respect to this clone: The sample contains more than one DNA sequence encoding this CDR3. The rearrangement joins TRBV5-1 to TRBJ2-7; D remains ambiguous. The CDR3 sequence is 13 residues long. Trimming shortened V by 0 bases and J by 3 bases, and 7 bases separated the two germline ends. The germline V gene has CDR1 SGHRS and CDR2 YFSETQ. Written as DNA, the CDR3 is TGCGCCAGCAGCTTGGACGGAAACTACGAGCAGTACTTC. This sequence encodes CASSLDGNYEQYF.

J is TRBJ2-2 and V is TRBV10-3; D uncertain. V lost 8 bases and J 0 bases, leaving 13 bases between the germline ends. The CDR3 loop spans 15 amino acids. Germline CDR1 ENHRY, CDR2 SYGVKD. The CDR3, as DNA: TGTGCCATCGGCTGGAAGGGATCGAACACCGGGGAGCTGTTTTTT. Its translation is CAIGWKGSNTGELFF.

The chain is built from TRBV28 and TRBJ1-1; D might be TRBD1 (5 bases). V shed 1 base and J shed 1 base, with 10 bases lying between them. There are 15 residues in the CDR3. Germline V gene lookup returns CDR1 MDHEN and CDR2 SYDVKM. In DNA, the CDR3 is TGTGCCAGCAGTTTATTAGGGGCGAGGAACACTGAAGCTTTCTTT. Protein product: CASSLLGARNTEAFF. The full variable domain, rest sourced from reference TRBV28 and TRBJ1-1, is DVKVTQSSRYLVKRTGEKVFLECVQDMDHENMFWYRQDPGLGLRLIYFSYDVKMKEKGDIPEGYSVSREKKERFSLILESASTNQTSMYLCASSLLGARNTEAFFGQGTRLTVV.

J is TRBJ2-5 and V is TRBV19; either TRBD1 or TRBD2 may fit D (7 bases each). The CDR3 length is 13 residues. Germline lookup yields CDR1 LNHDA and CDR2 SQIVND (reference sequence). V was pared by 6 bases and J by 4 bases, with 12 bases between. The CDR3 DNA is TGTGCCAGTAGCAGGGGGGGTCTAGAGACCCAGTACTTC. Its translation is CASSRGGLETQYF.

The chain combines TRBV27 with TRBJ2-1, with 11 nucleotides matching TRBD2. The CDR3 covers 15 residues. With V trimmed by 2 bases and J by 8 bases, 5 bases remained unmatched. Germline V gene sequence: CDR1 MNHEY, CDR2 SMNVEV (reference sequence). The DNA for the CDR3 is TGTGCCAGCAGTTTACTAGCGGGGGGCCGGTATGAGCAGTTCTTC. Translation: CASSLLAGGRYEQFF.

Only a few counts were recorded for this clone. The chain recombines TRBV7-8 with TRBJ2-2; unclear D gene. Germline V CDR1 and CDR2: SGHVS, FQNEAQ. Deletions cut 4 bases from V and 8 bases from J, with 8 bases between. The CDR3 runs to 12 residues. The CDR3 nucleotides are TGTGCCAGCAGCTGGCCCCCAGGGGAGCTGTTTTTT. This translates into CASSWPPGELFF.

The rearrangement links TRBV11-2 to TRBJ2-7; possible D gene TRBD2, 6 bases. Germline CDR1 is SGHAT and CDR2 is FQNNGV. The V end was cut by 1 base, the J end by 9 bases, with 16 bases between. CDR3 length equals 14 residues. The CDR3 region has the DNA TGTGCCAGCAGCTTAGGAGGCGGGACCGGACGGCAGTACTTC. Amino acid sequence: CASSLGGGTGRQYF.

This sequence joins TRBV28 and TRBJ1-1, with 7 bases lining up with TRBD1. Per germline, CDR1 MDHEN and CDR2 SYDVKM. After removal of 5 bases from V and 3 bases from J, the junction contained 9 bases not matched to a gene. The CDR3 sequence is 15 residues long. The CDR3 DNA sequence: TGTGCCAGCAGTACCCCCGCACAGGGGTACACTGAAGCTTTCTTT. Its protein is CASSTPAQGYTEAFF. Full variable domain (missing parts from reference TRBV28 and TRBJ1-1): DVKVTQSSRYLVKRTGEKVFLECVQDMDHENMFWYRQDPGLGLRLIYFSYDVKMKEKGDIPEGYSVSREKKERFSLILESASTNQTSMYLCASSTPAQGYTEAFFGQGTRLTVV.

The chain is built from TRBV6-2 or TRBV6-3 and TRBJ2-7, with D maybe TRBD2 (6 bases). V was clipped by 3 bases and J by 0 bases, with 24 bases between them. This CDR3 has 19 residues. Germline lookup yields CDR1 MNHEY and CDR2 SVGEGT. The CDR3: CASSYNEGGLQIASYEQYF. CDR3 nucleotides: TGTGCCAGCAGTTATAATGAGGGAGGATTACAAATAGCCTCCTACGAGCAGTACTTC.

This chain connects TRBV7-9 to TRBJ1-1, with 8 bases fitting TRBD1. The CDR3 contains 11 residues. CDR1 is SEHNR, CDR2 FQNEAQ, per germline (reference sequence). V lost 3 bases, J lost 11 bases, and 2 bases stayed unmatched. CDR3 sequence: CASSFRDRAFF. CDR3 nucleotides: TGTGCCAGCAGCTTCCGGGACAGGGCTTTCTTT.

V is TRBV6-2 or TRBV6-3 and J is TRBJ2-3; 11 nucleotides line up with TRBD2. CDR1 MNHEY and CDR2 SVGEGT come from the germline V gene. V lost 5 bases, J lost 5 bases, and 9 bases stayed unmatched. This CDR3 has 16 amino acids. CDR3 in amino acids: CASSQTSGGREDTQYF. The DNA for the CDR3 is TGTGCCAGCAGTCAAACTAGCGGGGGTCGTGAAGATACGCAGTATTTT.

This sequence joins TRBV28 and TRBJ2-7; the D gene is possibly TRBD2 (5 bases). The ends were cut back, 3 bases at V and 2 bases at J, with 11 bases in the middle. The CDR3 length is 14 residues. Germline values: CDR1 MDHEN, CDR2 SYDVKM. CDR3 amino acids: CASSFVTTAYEQYF. The CDR3 region has the DNA TGTGCCAGCAGTTTCGTGACTACCGCCTACGAGCAGTACTTC.

The rearrangement uses TRBV9 and TRBJ1-6; 7 bases fit TRBD1. Looked up from germline, CDR1 is SGDLS and CDR2 is YYNGEE. This CDR3 region has 14 residues. J gave up 8 bases and V 3 bases, and 5 bases lay outside the gene matches. The CDR3: CASSEGQPYSPLHF. The CDR3, as DNA: TGTGCCAGCAGCGAGGGACAGCCGTATTCACCCCTCCACTTT.

This chain connects TRBV30 to TRBJ1-1; D unresolved. V was cut by 0 bases and J by 4 bases, with 12 bases left in between. The V gene's germline CDR1 is GTSNPN and CDR2 SVGIG (reference sequence). The CDR3 length is 14 residues. CDR3 residues: CAWSVGSLGTEAFF. CDR3 DNA sequence: TGTGCCTGGAGTGTTGGGTCTTTGGGCACTGAAGCTTTCTTT.

This clone came up once. J is TRBJ2-7 and V is TRBV9; 7 bases are a match to TRBD2. The V and J ends lost 4 bases and 4 bases, in that order; junction bases with no gene match: 11. There are 15 residues in the CDR3. Germline lookup yields CDR1 SGDLS and CDR2 YYNGEE. The CDR3 protein is CASSPDGGGSYEQYF. CDR3 bases: TGTGCCAGCAGCCCCGACGGAGGCGGGAGTTACGAGCAGTACTTC.

The rearrangement links TRBV6-2 or TRBV6-3 to TRBJ2-1; D is possibly TRBD1 (6 bases). Trimming cost V 0 bases and J 10 bases, with 7 bases left between them. The CDR3 contains 12 residues. Germline CDR1 is MNHEY and CDR2 is SVGEGT. This chain's CDR3 is CASSYSRGEQFF. The CDR3 DNA sequence: TGTGCCAGCAGTTACTCGAGGGGGGAGCAGTTCTTC.

The rearrangement uses TRBV6-5 and TRBJ2-7; TRBD1 matches 10 bases. The CDR3 is 15 amino acids. CDR1 MNHEY and CDR2 SVGAGI come from the germline V gene. J lost 5 bases, V lost 0 bases, and 4 bases had no gene match. CDR3 sequence (DNA): TGTGCCAGCAGTTACTCAGGGACAGGGGTCAACGAGCAGTACTTC. Translated, it gives CASSYSGTGVNEQYF.

V and J are TRBV7-8 and TRBJ2-7; TRBD2 matches at 7 bases. The trim removed 4 bases at V and 5 bases at J, leaving 5 bases unmatched. Germline V gene sequence: CDR1 SGHVS, CDR2 FQNEAQ. The CDR3 is 13 residues long. CDR3 bases: TGTGCCAGCAGCTCGACTAGCCCAAACGAGCAGTACTTC. This encodes CASSSTSPNEQYF.

The chain recombines TRBV5-1 with TRBJ2-5; 8 bases agree with TRBD1. CDR3 length: 15 amino acids. CDR1 is SGHRS, CDR2 YFSETQ, per germline. With 3 bases clipped from V and 7 bases from J, the junction kept 11 bases outside the gene matches. The CDR3 bases are TGCGCCAGCAGCTCCGCCGCCGGGACAGGAGGGACCCAGTACTTC. Residues: CASSSAAGTGGTQYF.

The chain joins TRBV7-2 to TRBJ2-2; no reliable D call. V was pared by 6 bases and J by 12 bases, with 8 bases between. The CDR3 extends over 10 amino acids. Germline CDR1 SGHTA, CDR2 FQGNSA. The CDR3 region has the DNA TGTGCCAGCAGAGGGCGTCAGCTGTTTTTT. Protein: CASRGRQLFF.

The V and J genes are TRBV4-2 and TRBJ1-4, with TRBD1 matching over 11 bases. Germline CDR1 and CDR2: LGHNA and YNFKEQ. V lost 0 bases, J lost 7 bases, and 4 bases stayed unmatched. The CDR3 has 16 residues. The CDR3 loop is CASSQDWGTGGEKLFF. DNA for the CDR3: TGTGCCAGCAGCCAAGATTGGGGGACAGGGGGTGAAAAACTGTTTTTT.

This chain connects TRBV9 to TRBJ1-1; D gene ambiguous. The germline V gene has CDR1 SGDLS and CDR2 YYNGEE. V was pared by 0 bases and J by 1 base, with 7 bases between. The CDR3 runs 14 residues. In nucleotides, the CDR3 is TGTGCCAGCAGCGTAGACAGTTCGAACACTGAAGCTTTCTTT. Protein sequence: CASSVDSSNTEAFF.